The clone carrying this T cell receptor (beta chain) was recorded only once. TCRdb's table, derived via immunoSEQ multiplex PCR, lists solely in-frame clones and lacks some. The sample gives 240,000 or so clones, around 83% of which show up once; around 9.6% is in the top ten. Germline V lookup: CDR1 LGHNA, CDR2 YNFKEQ. CDR3 length: 15 amino acids. V lost 0 bases, J lost 4 bases, and 2 bases stayed unmatched. The data derive from a study of blood T cell repertoires in COVID-19. Study context: The study drew acute and convalescent COVID-19 samples from the United States, Italy and Spain.

This clonotype originated in a woman over 75 with acute or convalescent COVID-19. Sequenced: peripheral blood. This chain links TRBV4-2 with TRBJ2-2; 7 nucleotides match TRBD2. The CDR3 spells CASSQEGGVTGELFF. The CDR3 DNA follows: TGTGCCAGCAGCCAAGAGGGGGGGGTCACCGGGGAGCTGTTTTTT.